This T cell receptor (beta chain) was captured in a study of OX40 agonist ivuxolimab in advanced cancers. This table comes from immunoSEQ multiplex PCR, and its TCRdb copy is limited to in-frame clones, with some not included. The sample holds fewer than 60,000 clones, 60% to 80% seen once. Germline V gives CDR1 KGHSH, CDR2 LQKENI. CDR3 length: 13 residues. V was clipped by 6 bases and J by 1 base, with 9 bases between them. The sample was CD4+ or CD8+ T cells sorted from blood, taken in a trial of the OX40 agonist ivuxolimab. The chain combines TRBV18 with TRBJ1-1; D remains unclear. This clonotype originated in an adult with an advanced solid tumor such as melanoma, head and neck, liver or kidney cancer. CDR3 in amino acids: CASSSQGNTEAFF. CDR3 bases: TGTGCCAGCTCGTCTCAAGGGAACACTGAAGCTTTCTTT.